These 21 T cell receptor beta chains were all obtained from the same sample, sequenced in a study of T cell repertoires in cytomegalovirus infection (dated 2019 in TCRdb). TCRdb names Illumina HiSeq 1500 as the instrument used. The public reads were quality trimmed at Q25 with fastp and then assembled into clones with MiXCR by TCRdb, keeping productive beta chains. Rows with a matching CDR3 protein are joined into one entry that keeps the most common DNA and genes. The sample data list some 130,000 distinct CDR3 sequences, and more than 20% of these were observed just once. Clones ranked in the top ten supply about a third of the sample. For these TCRs, the target antigens are not known. What was sequenced was PBMCs, sequenced either directly or after in vitro stimulation (not recorded which). These receptors were taken from a human donor in good health (CMV status not recorded). Some clones in this sample may be carry-over from other donors' samples.

CDR3 nucleotides: TGTGCCAGCAGCCGACTCACAGGGGGCACTGAAGCTTTCTTT. Its translation is CASSRLTGGTEAFF. The chain uses TRBV4-2 and TRBJ1-1; 8 bases fit TRBD1. Germline CDR1 is LGHNA and CDR2 is YNFKEQ. The V segment lost 4 bases and the J segment 4 bases; nucleotides outside the gene matches: 5. The CDR3 loop spans 14 amino acids.

This clonotype has only a few counts. The CDR3: CASSQDRTSVNSYEQYF. The CDR3 coding sequence is TGCGCCAGCAGCCAAGATCGTACTAGCGTAAACTCCTACGAGCAGTACTTC. The chain carries TRBV4-1 and TRBJ2-7, with 7 bases identical to TRBD2. Per germline, CDR1 MGHRA and CDR2 YSYEKL. The length of the CDR3 is 17 residues. V trimming: 0 bases; J trimming: 0 bases; junction bases outside the gene matches: 8.

This sequence joins TRBV7-9 and TRBJ2-1; D is perhaps TRBD2 (5 bases). With 3 bases removed from V and 0 bases from J, the gap between germline ends came to 9 bases. Germline V gives CDR1 SEHNR, CDR2 FQNEAQ (reference sequence). This CDR3 is 15 amino acids long. CDR3 sequence (DNA): TGTGCCAGCAGCTTCCGGGATAGCTCCTACAATGAGCAGTTCTTC. Protein product: CASSFRDSSYNEQFF.

The CDR3 sequence is CAISDDTSGSLYEQYF. The DNA for the CDR3 is TGTGCCATCAGTGACGACACTAGCGGGAGTCTCTACGAGCAGTACTTC. This chain joins TRBV10-3 and TRBJ2-7, with 11 bases identical to TRBD2. There are 16 residues in the CDR3. The germline V gene encodes CDR1 ENHRY and CDR2 SYGVKD. After removal of 3 bases from V and 3 bases from J, the junction contained 7 bases not matched to a gene.

The chain's CDR3 is CASSMGLLPNTGELFF. DNA for the CDR3: TGTGCCAGTAGTATGGGACTACTCCCTAACACCGGGGAGCTGTTTTTT. The V and J genes are TRBV19 and TRBJ2-2, with 7 nucleotides matching TRBD2. J was trimmed by 2 bases and V by 3 bases; bases with no gene match: 6. The CDR3 is made up of 16 amino acids. Germline CDR1 reads LNHDA; CDR2 reads SQIVND (reference sequence).

The V gene is TRBV18, the J gene TRBJ2-3; 9 bases map to TRBD2. The V gene's germline CDR1 is KGHSH and CDR2 LQKENI. The CDR3 length is 17 residues. With 3 bases clipped from V and 4 bases from J, the junction kept 11 bases outside the gene matches. The CDR3 nucleotides are TGTGCCAGCTCACCCGACTACGCGGGAGGGGGAGCAGATACGCAGTATTTT. Protein product: CASSPDYAGGGADTQYF.

This clonotype was seen a handful of times. The rearrangement uses TRBV19 and TRBJ2-1; 14 bases are a match to TRBD2. Germline assignment: CDR1 LNHDA and CDR2 SQIVND (reference sequence). The length of the CDR3 is 21 residues. The trim removed 4 bases at V and 7 bases at J, leaving 21 bases unmatched. CDR3 DNA sequence: TGTGCCAGTAGTACCTTAAGCTCCGGGACTAGCGGGAGATTGAAATCGAATGAGCAGTTCTTC. Amino acid sequence: CASSTLSSGTSGRLKSNEQFF.

This clonotype was seen repeatedly, ten times or more. The chain joins TRBV7-2 to TRBJ2-5; 7 positions match TRBD2. V trimming: 1 base; J trimming: 7 bases; junction bases outside the gene matches: 9. The CDR3 contains 15 residues. Germline-derived CDR1 and CDR2 are SGHTA and FQGNSA. The CDR3 region has the DNA TGTGCCAGCAGCTTAGTCGCCAGTCCGGGGGGGACCCAGTACTTC. It is translated as CASSLVASPGGTQYF.

The rearrangement joins TRBV5-4 to TRBJ1-4, with TRBD1 as a possible D gene (6 bases). There are 15 residues in the CDR3. With 3 bases removed from V and 8 bases from J, the gap between germline ends came to 17 bases. The V gene's germline CDR1 is SGHNT and CDR2 YYREEE (reference sequence). The CDR3 spells CASSWEGGRGEKLFF. CDR3 nucleotides: TGTGCCAGCAGCTGGGAAGGGGGACGAGGGGAAAAACTGTTTTTT.

As regards this clonotype: An end of the junction does not agree with germline; a read error may underlie this. The V call is TRBV19, the J call TRBJ2-2; 9 bases align to TRBD2. Germline V gene lookup returns CDR1 LNHDA and CDR2 SQIVND (reference sequence). The CDR3 contains 15 residues. The CDR3 nucleotides are TGTGTCAGTAGCTTGGGAGCGGGAGGTGCCGGGGAGCTGTTTTTT. It is translated as CVSSLGAGGAGELFF.

This clonotype came up a few times. The rearrangement joins TRBV19 to TRBJ1-3; D is undetermined. CDR1 LNHDA and CDR2 SQIVND come from the germline V gene (reference sequence). V was shortened by 5 bases and J by 0 bases, with 14 bases between the two germline ends. This CDR3 region has 16 residues. The CDR3 nucleotides read TGTGCCAGTAGTCCCCAGGACGGTTTCTCTGGAAACACCATATATTTT. This codes for CASSPQDGFSGNTIYF.

This clonotype was counted between two and nine times. V and J are TRBV12-3 or TRBV12-4 and TRBJ2-7; 7 bases align to TRBD2. V trimming: 1 base; J trimming: 2 bases; junction bases outside the gene matches: 11. The CDR3 is 17 residues long. As DNA, the CDR3 is TGTGCCAGCAGTTTAGTGGCAGCGGGACTACCCCCCTACGAGCAGTACTTC. It encodes CASSLVAAGLPPYEQYF.

The DNA for the CDR3 is TGTGCCAGCAGCCCCGGAGGGGACCTACAAGAGACCCAGTACTTC. Its protein product is CASSPGGDLQETQYF. The rearrangement links TRBV5-4 to TRBJ2-5, with a tentative D call TRBD2 (6 bases). V lost 4 bases, J lost 2 bases, and 15 bases lay in between. The germline V gene has CDR1 SGHNT and CDR2 YYREEE (reference sequence). The CDR3 is made up of 15 amino acids.

The chain is built from TRBV5-1 and TRBJ2-5, with TRBD1 matching over 7 bases. V gave up 1 base and J gave up 3 bases; unmatched junction bases: 3. CDR1 and CDR2 from the germline V gene are SGHRS and YFSETQ. This CDR3 has 14 residues. The CDR3 nucleotides are TGCGCCAGCAGCTTGAGGGACAGAAAAGAGACCCAGTACTTC. Translated: CASSLRDRKETQYF.

The chain carries TRBV27 and TRBJ2-3; D call uncertain. V was trimmed by 3 bases and J by 2 bases, leaving 18 bases between them. Germline lookup yields CDR1 MNHEY and CDR2 SMNVEV (reference sequence). The CDR3 is made up of 17 amino acids. This chain's CDR3 is CASSFIGIHRPTDTQYF. The CDR3 DNA reads as TGTGCCAGCAGTTTCATAGGCATCCACCGTCCCACAGATACGCAGTATTTT.

This clonotype was counted at least ten times. This chain joins TRBV7-8 and TRBJ2-1; unclear D gene. The CDR3 is 14 residues long. Trimming stripped 6 bases from V and 14 bases from J, with 23 bases between. The germline gives CDR1 SGHVS, CDR2 FQNEAQ. CDR3 coding DNA: TGTGCCAGCAGGCTATATAGCTCGTTGTCCCGGAAGTTCTTC. Residues: CASRLYSSLSRKFF. The whole variable domain, remainder taken from reference TRBV7-8 and TRBJ2-1, is GAGVSQSPRYKVAKRGQDVALRCDPISGHVSLFWYQQALGQGPEFLTYFQNEAQLDKSGLPSDRFFAERPEGSVSTLKIQRTQQEDSAVYLCASRLYSSLSRKFFGPGTRLTVL.

This clonotype was detected a few times. This sequence joins TRBV27 and TRBJ2-7; 9 bases align to TRBD2. Germline V gene data show CDR1 as MNHEY and CDR2 as SMNVEV (reference sequence). The CDR3 loop spans 15 amino acids. V shed 5 bases, J shed 6 bases, and the junction held 11 bases outside the gene matches. CDR3 protein: CASSPPASGIVEQYF. DNA of the CDR3: TGTGCCAGCAGTCCTCCGGCTAGCGGGATTGTCGAGCAGTACTTC.

The rearrangement links TRBV7-8 to TRBJ2-7; the match to TRBD2 covers 12 bases. CDR3 length equals 15 residues. The V and J ends lost 5 bases and 5 bases, in that order; junction bases with no gene match: 7. The germline V gene has CDR1 SGHVS and CDR2 FQNEAQ. CDR3 DNA sequence: TGTGCCAGCAGCACGACTAGCGGGAGTGTGAACGAGCAGTACTTC. It yields the protein CASSTTSGSVNEQYF.

This clonotype appeared a few times. This CDR3 is CATSGQGYEQYF. CDR3 sequence (DNA): TGTGCCACCAGTGGACAGGGCTACGAGCAGTACTTC. This rearrangement joins TRBV24-1 to TRBJ2-7, with TRBD1 matching over 7 bases. Per the germline V gene, CDR1 is KGHDR and CDR2 is SFDVKD. This CDR3 contains 12 residues. The trim removed 5 bases at V and 3 bases at J, leaving 0 bases unmatched.

This clonotype was found many times. The V and J genes are TRBV2 and TRBJ1-4; 7 bases fit TRBD1. Losses at the gene ends were 6 bases for V and 8 bases for J; bases not matched to a gene: 6. Looked up from germline, CDR1 is SNHLY and CDR2 is FYNNEI. There are 13 residues in the CDR3. The CDR3 here is CASRTGFQEKLFF. The CDR3 DNA follows: TGTGCCAGCAGGACAGGGTTCCAAGAAAAACTGTTTTTT.

This clonotype appeared a few times. V is TRBV19 and J is TRBJ1-5, with 8 bases matching TRBD1. This CDR3 contains 15 residues. V shed 4 bases, J shed 6 bases, and the junction held 8 bases outside the gene matches. CDR1 is LNHDA, CDR2 SQIVND, per germline (reference sequence). CDR3 in DNA: TGTGCCAGTAGTACAGGGGACAGGAGAGGTCAGCCCCAGCATTTT. It yields the protein CASSTGDRRGQPQHF.